This T cell receptor (beta chain) was recorded in a study of T cell responses to AZD1222 COVID-19 vaccine. Study overall: Analyses pooled second doses at about 4 or about 12 weeks.

Method: immunoSEQ multiplex PCR; TCRdb's copy keeps in-frame clones and lacks some. Of approximately 90,000 clones listed, 88% are singletons. A word on this clone: The antigen remains undetermined.

Findings of the study overall: Across the whole spike, CD4 TCRs peaked at regions 160-218 and 743-854. Clonal diversity was possibly underestimated; the donors were predominantly white British and more often female.

The specimen was peripheral blood, collected on day 0 of AZD1222 vaccination. The clonotype was recovered from an adult in good health.

The CDR3, as DNA: TGCAGCGTTGGAAACCCGCAGGGACAAATTACTAACTATGGCTACACCTTC. It translates to CSVGNPQGQITNYGYTF. The genes are TRBV29-1 and TRBJ1-2; a possible D gene is TRBD1 (6 bases). V shed 4 bases and J shed 0 bases, with 21 bases lying between them. CDR3 length equals 17 residues. The germline gives CDR1 SQVTM, CDR2 ANQGSEA.